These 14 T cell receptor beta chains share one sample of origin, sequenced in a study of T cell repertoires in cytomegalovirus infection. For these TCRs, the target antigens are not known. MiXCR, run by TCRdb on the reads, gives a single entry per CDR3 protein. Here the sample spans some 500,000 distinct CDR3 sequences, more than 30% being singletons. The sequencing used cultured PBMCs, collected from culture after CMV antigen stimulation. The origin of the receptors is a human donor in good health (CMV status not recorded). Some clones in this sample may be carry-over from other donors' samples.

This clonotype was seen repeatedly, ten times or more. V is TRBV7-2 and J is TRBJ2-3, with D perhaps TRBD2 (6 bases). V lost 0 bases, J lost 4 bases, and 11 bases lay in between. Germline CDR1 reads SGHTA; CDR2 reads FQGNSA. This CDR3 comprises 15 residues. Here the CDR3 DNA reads TGTGCCAGCAGCTTAGCGGGAGGTACCCCAGATACGCAGTATTTT. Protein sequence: CASSLAGGTPDTQYF.

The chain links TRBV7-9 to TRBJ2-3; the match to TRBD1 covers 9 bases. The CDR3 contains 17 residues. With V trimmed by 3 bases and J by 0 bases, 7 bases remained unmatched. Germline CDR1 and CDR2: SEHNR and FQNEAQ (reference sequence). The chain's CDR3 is CASSLGTGIWSTDTQYF. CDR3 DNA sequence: TGTGCCAGCAGCTTGGGGACAGGGATATGGAGCACAGATACGCAGTATTTT.

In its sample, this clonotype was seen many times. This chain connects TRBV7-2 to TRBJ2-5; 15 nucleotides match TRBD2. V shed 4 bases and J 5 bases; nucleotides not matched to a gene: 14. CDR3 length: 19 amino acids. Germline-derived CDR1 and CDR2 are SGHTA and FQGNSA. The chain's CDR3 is CASSSTRWTSGRARETQYF. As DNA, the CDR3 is TGTGCCAGCAGCTCCACGCGGTGGACTAGCGGGAGGGCGCGGGAGACCCAGTACTTC.

As DNA, the CDR3 is TGTGCCAGCATGGGGGGAGGAAACACCATATATTTT. This translates into CASMGGGNTIYF. V gene TRBV6-8 combines with J gene TRBJ1-3; weak D call: TRBD1 (5 bases). There are 12 residues in the CDR3. Trimming shortened V by 7 bases and J by 4 bases, and 8 bases separated the two germline ends. CDR1 and CDR2 (germline): MNHGY, SAAAGT.

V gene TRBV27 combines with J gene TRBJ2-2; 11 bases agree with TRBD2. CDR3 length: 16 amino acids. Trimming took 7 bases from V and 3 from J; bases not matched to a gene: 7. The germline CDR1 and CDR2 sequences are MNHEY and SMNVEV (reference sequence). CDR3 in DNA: TGTGCCAGCACCGCCACGGGACTAGCGGACACCGGGGAGCTGTTTTTT. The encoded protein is CASTATGLADTGELFF.

Here the CDR3 reads CASSYRAQRIDEQFF. DNA of the CDR3: TGTGCCAGCAGTTACCGGGCCCAGCGGATCGATGAGCAGTTCTTC. The V and J genes are TRBV6-5 and TRBJ2-1; the D gene is possibly TRBD2 (5 bases). Germline-derived CDR1 and CDR2 are MNHEY and SVGAGI. This CDR3 has 15 amino acids. V was shortened by 2 bases and J by 8 bases, with 16 bases between the two germline ends.

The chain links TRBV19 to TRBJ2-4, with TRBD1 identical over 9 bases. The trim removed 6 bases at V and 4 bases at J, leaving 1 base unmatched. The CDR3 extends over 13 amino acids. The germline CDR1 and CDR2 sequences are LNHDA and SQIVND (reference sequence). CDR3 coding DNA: TGTGCCAGTAGGGACAGGGGTAAAAACATTCAGTACTTC. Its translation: CASRDRGKNIQYF.

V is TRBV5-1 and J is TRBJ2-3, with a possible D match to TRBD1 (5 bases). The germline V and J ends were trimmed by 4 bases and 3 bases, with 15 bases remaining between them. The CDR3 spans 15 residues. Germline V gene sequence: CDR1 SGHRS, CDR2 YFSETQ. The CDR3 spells CASSPLGRATDTQYF. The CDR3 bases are TGCGCCAGCAGCCCCCTCGGCAGGGCGACAGATACGCAGTATTTT.

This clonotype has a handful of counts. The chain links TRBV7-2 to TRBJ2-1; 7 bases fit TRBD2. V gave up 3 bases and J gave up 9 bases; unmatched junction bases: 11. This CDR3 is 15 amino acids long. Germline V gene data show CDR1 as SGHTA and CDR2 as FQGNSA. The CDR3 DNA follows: TGTGCCAGCAGCTTGGTCGGCGGGAGTGGTTTTGAGCAGTTCTTC. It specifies CASSLVGGSGFEQFF.

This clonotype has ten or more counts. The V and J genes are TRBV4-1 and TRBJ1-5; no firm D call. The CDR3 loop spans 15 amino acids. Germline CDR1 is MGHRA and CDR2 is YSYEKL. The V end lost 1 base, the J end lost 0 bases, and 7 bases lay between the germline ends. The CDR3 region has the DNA TGCGCCAGCAGCCAAGGCCCGAATAGCAATCAGCCCCAGCATTTT. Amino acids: CASSQGPNSNQPQHF.

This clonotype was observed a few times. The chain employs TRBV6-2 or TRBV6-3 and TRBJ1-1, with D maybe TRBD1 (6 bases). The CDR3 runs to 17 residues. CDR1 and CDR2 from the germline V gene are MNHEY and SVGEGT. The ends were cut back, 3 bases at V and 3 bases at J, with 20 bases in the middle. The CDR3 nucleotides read TGTGCCAGCAGTTATCCCGGTACAGGGTGGAAACACACTGAAGCTTTCTTT. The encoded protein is CASSYPGTGWKHTEAFF.

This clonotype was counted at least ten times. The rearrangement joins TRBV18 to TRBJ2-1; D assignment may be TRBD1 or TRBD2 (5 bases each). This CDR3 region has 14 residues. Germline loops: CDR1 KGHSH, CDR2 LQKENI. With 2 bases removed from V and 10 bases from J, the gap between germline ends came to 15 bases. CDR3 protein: CASSPIRGAQEQFF. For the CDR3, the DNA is TGTGCCAGCTCACCAATCCGAGGGGCACAGGAGCAGTTCTTC. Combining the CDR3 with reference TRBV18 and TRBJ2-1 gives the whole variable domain NAGVMQNPRHLVRRRGQEARLRCSPMKGHSHVYWYRQLPEEGLKFMVYLQKENIIDESGMPKERFSAEFPKEGPSILRIQQVVRGDSAAYFCASSPIRGAQEQFFGPGTRLTVL.

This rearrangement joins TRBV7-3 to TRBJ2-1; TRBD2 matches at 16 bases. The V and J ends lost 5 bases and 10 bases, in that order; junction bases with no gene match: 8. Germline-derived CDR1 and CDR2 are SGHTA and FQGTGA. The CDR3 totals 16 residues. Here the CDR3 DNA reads TGTGCCAGCAGCAAGACCGGGACTAGCGGGAGGGAAGAGCAGTTCTTC. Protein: CASSKTGTSGREEQFF.

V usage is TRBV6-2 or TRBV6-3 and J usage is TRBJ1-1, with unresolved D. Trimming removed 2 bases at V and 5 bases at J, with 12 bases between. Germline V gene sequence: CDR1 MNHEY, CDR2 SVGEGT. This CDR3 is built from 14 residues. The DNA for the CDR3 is TGTGCCAGCAGTTACCCAGTGATGGGGACTGAAGCTTTCTTT. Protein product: CASSYPVMGTEAFF.